One and the same sample provided the 22 T cell receptor beta chains below, sequenced in a study of cytomegalovirus exposure and HLA in healthy donors. Primers included in the PCR were 60 Vbeta and 13 Jbeta primers. Some clones are missing from TCRdb's copy, which holds only in-frame ones; the method was immunoSEQ multiplex PCR. The sample holds about 110,000 clones, about 74% seen once. The sample taken for sequencing was PBMCs. The receptors originated from a female donor in good health and CMV-seropositive.

The chain recombines TRBV5-1 with TRBJ2-3; D uncertain. The V and J ends lost 0 bases and 0 bases respectively, with 8 bases between them. Germline V gene data show CDR1 as SGHRS and CDR2 as YFSETQ. The CDR3 is made up of 15 amino acids. The chain's CDR3 is CASSLGGKSTDTQYF. The CDR3 DNA is TGCGCCAGCAGCTTGGGAGGCAAAAGCACAGATACGCAGTATTTT. Full variable domain (outside the CDR3, taken from reference TRBV5-1 and TRBJ2-3): KAGVTQTPRYLIKTRGQQVTLSCSPISGHRSVSWYQQTPGQGLQFLFEYFSETQRNKGNFPGRFSGRQFSNSRSEMNVSTLELGDSALYLCASSLGGKSTDTQYFGPGTRLTVL.

The chain has TRBV11-3 and TRBJ1-1; D is undetermined. CDR1 is SGHNT and CDR2 is YENEEA in the germline V gene. The CDR3 has 13 residues. The V gene lost 5 bases and the J gene lost 0 bases, with 7 bases spanning the gap. CDR3 loop: CASSASMNTEAFF. As DNA, the CDR3 is TGTGCCAGCAGCGCGTCTATGAACACTGAAGCTTTCTTT.

V is TRBV28 and J is TRBJ1-5; TRBD1 aligns across 8 bases. The CDR3 is 19 amino acids. CDR1 is MDHEN and CDR2 is SYDVKM in the germline V gene. The V segment lost 6 bases and the J segment 5 bases; nucleotides outside the gene matches: 21. CDR3 sequence reads: CASRWGEMFRTGMDQPQHF. Written as DNA, the CDR3 is TGTGCCAGCAGGTGGGGTGAAATGTTCAGGACAGGGATGGATCAGCCCCAGCATTTT.

J is TRBJ2-1 and V is TRBV7-2; 8 bases line up with TRBD2. The CDR3 loop spans 14 amino acids. The trim removed 7 bases at V and 8 bases at J, leaving 10 bases unmatched. The germline CDR1 and CDR2 sequences are SGHTA and FQGNSA. The CDR3 DNA sequence: TGTGCCAGCATCGTGGCCCGGGGGGGACATGAGCAGTTCTTC. Translation: CASIVARGGHEQFF.

The CDR3, as DNA: TGTGCCAGCAGTAGACCGGGACAGGGTTTCGCCGGGGAGCTGTTTTTT. This encodes CASSRPGQGFAGELFF. The chain uses TRBV25-1 and TRBJ2-2; 9 nucleotides align to TRBD1. CDR1 and CDR2 (germline): MGHDK, SYGVNS. The trim removed 5 bases at V and 6 bases at J, leaving 10 bases unmatched. The CDR3 extends over 16 amino acids.

This clone appeared once. The J gene is TRBJ2-6, the V gene TRBV28; D is ambiguous. Trimming shortened V by 6 bases and J by 4 bases, and 7 bases separated the two germline ends. Germline V gene data show CDR1 as MDHEN and CDR2 as SYDVKM. This CDR3 has 13 amino acids. As DNA, the CDR3 is TGTGCCAGCAGCGAGTTCGGGGCCAACGTCCTGACTTTC. It encodes CASSEFGANVLTF.

The J gene is TRBJ2-1, the V gene TRBV28, with D perhaps matching TRBD2 (6 bases). The CDR3 has 16 amino acids. With 4 bases removed from V and 0 bases from J, the gap between germline ends came to 13 bases. Germline lookup yields CDR1 MDHEN and CDR2 SYDVKM. CDR3 region: CASSSLSGSSYNEQFF. The DNA for the CDR3 is TGTGCCAGCAGTTCCCTTAGCGGAAGCTCCTACAATGAGCAGTTCTTC. Combining the CDR3 with reference TRBV28 and TRBJ2-1 gives the whole variable domain DVKVTQSSRYLVKRTGEKVFLECVQDMDHENMFWYRQDPGLGLRLIYFSYDVKMKEKGDIPEGYSVSREKKERFSLILESASTNQTSMYLCASSSLSGSSYNEQFFGPGTRLTVL.

This sequence joins TRBV10-3 and TRBJ2-3, with D maybe TRBD2 (6 bases). The V end lost 6 bases, the J end lost 6 bases, and 16 bases lay between the germline ends. Per the germline V gene, CDR1 is ENHRY and CDR2 is SYGVKD. The CDR3 sequence is 14 residues long. The CDR3 region is CAISETVAGDTQYF. The CDR3 DNA sequence: TGTGCCATCAGCGAGACTGTCGCGGGGGATACGCAGTATTTT.

V is TRBV2 and J is TRBJ2-7; 8 bases align to TRBD2. The CDR3 extends over 14 amino acids. Trimming cost V 5 bases and J 5 bases; bases outside gene matches: 8. CDR1 SNHLY and CDR2 FYNNEI come from the germline V gene. In DNA form, the CDR3 reads TGTGCCAGCAGTATACTAGCGGTCGCCAACGAGCAGTACTTC. Protein sequence: CASSILAVANEQYF.

In the case of this clone: The junction shows a germline mismatch at one end, possibly a read error. The chain carries TRBV7-7 and TRBJ2-7, with a possible D match to TRBD1 (7 bases). Germline CDR1 SSHAT, CDR2 FNYEAQ (reference sequence). CDR3 length equals 16 residues. DNA for the CDR3: TGTGCTAGCAGCCCCCGCGGGGACAGACTATCCTACGAGCAGTACTTC. The encoded protein is CASSPRGDRLSYEQYF.

This CDR3 reads CASSLVAGGPYEQYF. DNA of the CDR3: TGTGCCAGTAGTCTTGTAGCGGGGGGGCCGTACGAGCAGTACTTC. The chain carries TRBV19 and TRBJ2-7; 11 nucleotides line up with TRBD2. Germline V CDR1 and CDR2: LNHDA, SQIVND (reference sequence). J gave up 4 bases and V 5 bases, and 7 bases lay outside the gene matches. The CDR3 has 15 residues.

This chain connects TRBV18 to TRBJ1-1, with 7 bases that match TRBD1. The germline V gene encodes CDR1 KGHSH and CDR2 LQKENI. The junction had 5 bases not matched to a gene; V was cut back by 2 bases and J by 8 bases. The CDR3 has 13 amino acids. CDR3 protein: CASSPGTGVEAFF. In DNA form, the CDR3 reads TGTGCCAGCTCACCAGGTACAGGGGTGGAAGCTTTCTTT.

The chain uses TRBV4-3 and TRBJ1-2, with 11 bases identical to TRBD1. There are 17 residues in the CDR3. Germline V gene data show CDR1 as LGHNA and CDR2 as YSLEER. V was pared by 2 bases and J by 4 bases, with 9 bases of the junction left unmatched. The CDR3, as DNA: TGCGCCAGCAGCCAACCGGGACAGGGGGGAGTGGGCTATGGCTACACCTTC. This gives the protein CASSQPGQGGVGYGYTF.

The V call is TRBV5-4, the J call TRBJ1-2, with 7 bases lining up with TRBD1. The CDR3 extends over 19 amino acids. V was clipped by 0 bases and J by 5 bases; unmatched bases: 19. Germline-derived CDR1 and CDR2 are SGHNT and YYREEE (reference sequence). The CDR3 loop is CASSLADRDSPFSPYGYTF. In nucleotides, the CDR3 is TGTGCCAGCAGCTTGGCCGACCGGGACAGCCCCTTTTCCCCTTATGGCTACACCTTC.

The chain carries TRBV5-1 and TRBJ2-5; 8 positions match TRBD1. From germline, CDR1 is SGHRS and CDR2 YFSETQ. V dropped 4 bases and J dropped 4; count of bases not matched to a gene: 3. This CDR3 is built from 13 residues. CDR3 DNA: TGCGCCAGCAGCCTCAGGGGGCGAGAGACCCAGTACTTC. Encoded protein: CASSLRGRETQYF.

The chain combines TRBV30 with TRBJ2-3; TRBD1 aligns across 11 bases. The CDR3 has 14 residues. V trimming: 4 bases; J trimming: 2 bases; junction bases outside the gene matches: 2. Germline CDR1 reads GTSNPN; CDR2 reads SVGIG (reference sequence). The CDR3 DNA sequence: TGTGCCTGGACGGGACAGGGGGTCACAGATACGCAGTATTTT. Protein product: CAWTGQGVTDTQYF.

CDR3: CASSEQGTSGELFF. For the CDR3, the DNA is TGTGCCAGCAGCGAACAGGGGACCTCCGGGGAGCTGTTTTTT. This rearrangement joins TRBV7-6 to TRBJ2-2; TRBD1 aligns across 7 bases. Germline V gives CDR1 SGHVS, CDR2 FNYEAQ. The CDR3 loop spans 14 amino acids. V was pared by 5 bases and J by 6 bases, with 6 bases of the junction left unmatched.

This chain connects TRBV27 to TRBJ2-7; maybe TRBD2 (7 bases). The CDR3 has 14 residues. The V and J ends lost 6 bases and 6 bases respectively, with 18 bases between them. CDR1 MNHEY and CDR2 SMNVEV come from the germline V gene (reference sequence). This CDR3 reads CASSPTLRGLEQYF. As DNA, the CDR3 is TGTGCCAGCAGCCCGACCCTGCGGGGGCTCGAGCAGTACTTC.

The chain joins TRBV5-1 to TRBJ2-1, with 8 bases fitting TRBD2. From germline, CDR1 is SGHRS and CDR2 YFSETQ. V trimming: 4 bases; J trimming: 6 bases; junction bases outside the gene matches: 9. The CDR3 covers 15 residues. CDR3 sequence: CASSATTSVPNEQFF. CDR3 DNA sequence: TGCGCCAGCAGCGCAACGACTAGCGTGCCCAATGAGCAGTTCTTC.

This chain joins TRBV28 and TRBJ2-1, with a possible D match to TRBD2 (6 bases). Germline V lookup: CDR1 MDHEN, CDR2 SYDVKM. The CDR3 consists of 15 residues. Trimming removed 2 bases at V and 12 bases at J, with 20 bases between. The CDR3 nucleotides are TGTGCCAGCAGTTTAGCCCCGGGGGAGCTCAACGGGCAGTTCTTC. Translation gives CASSLAPGELNGQFF.

The rearrangement links TRBV6-5 to TRBJ2-7; D gene ambiguous. This CDR3 contains 13 residues. V lost 5 bases and J 2 bases, leaving 10 bases between the germline ends. From germline, CDR1 is MNHEY and CDR2 SVGAGI. The CDR3 DNA sequence: TGTGCCAGCAGTGAGAGTAGTCCCTACGAGCAGTACTTC. Its protein is CASSESSPYEQYF.

The chain uses TRBV18 and TRBJ1-1, with D unresolved. CDR1 is KGHSH and CDR2 is LQKENI in the germline V gene. This CDR3 spans 14 amino acids. V gave up 3 bases and J gave up 1 base, with 9 bases separating them. This CDR3 reads CASSPGGKNTEAFF. The CDR3 DNA reads as TGTGCCAGCTCACCGGGAGGCAAGAACACTGAAGCTTTCTTT. The whole variable domain, remainder taken from reference TRBV18 and TRBJ1-1, is NAGVMQNPRHLVRRRGQEARLRCSPMKGHSHVYWYRQLPEEGLKFMVYLQKENIIDESGMPKERFSAEFPKEGPSILRIQQVVRGDSAAYFCASSPGGKNTEAFFGQGTRLTVV.